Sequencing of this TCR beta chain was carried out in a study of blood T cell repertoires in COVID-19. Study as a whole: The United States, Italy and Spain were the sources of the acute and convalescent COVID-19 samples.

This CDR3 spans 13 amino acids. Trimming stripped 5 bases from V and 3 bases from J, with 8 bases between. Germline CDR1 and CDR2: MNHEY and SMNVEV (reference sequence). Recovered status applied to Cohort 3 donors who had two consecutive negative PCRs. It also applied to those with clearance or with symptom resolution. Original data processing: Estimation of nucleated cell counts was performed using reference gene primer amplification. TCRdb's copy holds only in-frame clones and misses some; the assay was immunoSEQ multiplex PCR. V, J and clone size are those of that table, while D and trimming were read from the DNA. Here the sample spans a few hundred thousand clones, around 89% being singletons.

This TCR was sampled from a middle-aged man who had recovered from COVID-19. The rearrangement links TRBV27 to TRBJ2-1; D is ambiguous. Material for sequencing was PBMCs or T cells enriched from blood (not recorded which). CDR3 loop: CASSGSFYNEQFF. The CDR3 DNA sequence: TGTGCCAGCAGTGGCAGTTTCTACAATGAGCAGTTCTTC.